This passage covers 4 T cell receptor beta chains from one sample sequenced in a study of beta chain features in type 1 diabetes. The authors reverse transcribed all of the isolated RNA, so sequencing captured expressed TCRB transcripts. TCRdb's copy holds only in-frame clones and misses some; the assay was immunoSEQ multiplex PCR. The sample records roughly 140,000 clones, about 7.3% being singletons. Sample: central memory CD4+ T cells from blood. These receptor sequences come from a man aged 18 to 35 in good health.

The rearrangement joins TRBV5-6 to TRBJ2-5; 7 bases are a match to TRBD1. The CDR3 is 16 amino acids. The V and J ends lost 1 base and 7 bases, in that order; junction bases with no gene match: 13. CDR1 is SGHDT and CDR2 is YYEEEE in the germline V gene. The CDR3 bases are TGTGCCAGCAGCTTGCCCGGGACAGTAGAAGGGGGGACCCAGTACTTC. Residues: CASSLPGTVEGGTQYF. Filled out from reference TRBV5-6 and TRBJ2-5, the complete variable domain reads DAGVTQSPTHLIKTRGQQVTLRCSPKSGHDTVSWYQQALGQGPQFIFQYYEEEERQRGNFPDRFSGHQFPNYSSELNVNALLLGDSALYLCASSLPGTVEGGTQYFGPGTRLLVL.

The genes are TRBV7-9 and TRBJ2-7; D possibly corresponds to TRBD1 (5 bases). The V gene lost 5 bases and the J gene lost 3 bases, with 11 bases spanning the gap. CDR1 and CDR2 from the germline V gene are SEHNR and FQNEAQ (reference sequence). The CDR3 is 13 residues long. CDR3 region: CASSPGHHYEQYF. The CDR3 DNA reads TGTGCCAGCAGCCCAGGACACCACTACGAGCAGTACTTC.

This chain uses TRBV6-6 with TRBJ2-7; 11 bases align to TRBD2. CDR1 MNHNY and CDR2 SVGAGI come from the germline V gene (reference sequence). This CDR3 has 15 residues. V dropped 5 bases and J dropped 5; count of bases not matched to a gene: 8. The CDR3: CASSPQTSGKDEQYF. The CDR3 DNA follows: TGTGCCAGCAGTCCCCAGACTAGCGGGAAAGACGAGCAGTACTTC.

The sample holds a few counts of this clone. The chain links TRBV6-5 to TRBJ1-5; D unresolved. Trimming removed 5 bases at V and 7 bases at J, with 9 bases between. This CDR3 has 12 amino acids. From germline, CDR1 is MNHEY and CDR2 SVGAGI. The CDR3 DNA is TGTGCCAGCAGTGCCGGAGGGCAGCCCCAGCATTTT. This translates into CASSAGGQPQHF.